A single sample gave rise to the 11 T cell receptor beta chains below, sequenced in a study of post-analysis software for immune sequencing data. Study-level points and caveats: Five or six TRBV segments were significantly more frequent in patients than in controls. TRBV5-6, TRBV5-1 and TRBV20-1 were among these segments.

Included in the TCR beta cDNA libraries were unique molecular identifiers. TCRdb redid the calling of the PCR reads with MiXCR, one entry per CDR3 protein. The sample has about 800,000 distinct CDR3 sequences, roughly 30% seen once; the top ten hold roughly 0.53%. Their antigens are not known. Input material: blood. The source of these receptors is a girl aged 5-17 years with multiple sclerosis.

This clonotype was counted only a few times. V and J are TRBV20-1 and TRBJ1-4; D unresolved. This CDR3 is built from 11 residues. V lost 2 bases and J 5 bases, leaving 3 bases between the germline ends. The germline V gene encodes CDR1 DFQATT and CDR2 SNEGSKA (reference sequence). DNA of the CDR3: TGCAGTGCTAGAAACAATGAAAAACTGTTTTTT. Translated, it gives CSARNNEKLFF.

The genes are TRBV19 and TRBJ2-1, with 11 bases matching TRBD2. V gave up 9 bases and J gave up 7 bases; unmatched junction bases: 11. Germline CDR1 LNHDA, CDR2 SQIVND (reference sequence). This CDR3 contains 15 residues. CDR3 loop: CASSLATSGRNEQFF. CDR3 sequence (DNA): TGTGCCAGCAGTTTAGCCACTAGCGGGAGAAATGAGCAGTTCTTC.

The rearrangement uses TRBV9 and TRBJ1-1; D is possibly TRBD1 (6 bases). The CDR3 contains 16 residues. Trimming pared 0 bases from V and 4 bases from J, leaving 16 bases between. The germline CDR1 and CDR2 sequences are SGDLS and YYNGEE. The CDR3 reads CASSVDVGQWSTEAFF. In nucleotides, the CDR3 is TGTGCCAGCAGCGTAGACGTGGGACAATGGAGCACTGAAGCTTTCTTT.

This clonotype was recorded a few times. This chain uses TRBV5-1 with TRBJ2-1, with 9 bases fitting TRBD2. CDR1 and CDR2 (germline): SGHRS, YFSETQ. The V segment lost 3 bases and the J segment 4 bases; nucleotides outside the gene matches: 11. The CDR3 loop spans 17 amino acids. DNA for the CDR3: TGCGCCAGCAGCTCCCTGATTAGCGGGGGCCTTTACAATGAGCAGTTCTTC. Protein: CASSSLISGGLYNEQFF.

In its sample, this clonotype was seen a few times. CDR3 region: CASTDGLAGGAEQFF. CDR3 nucleotide sequence: TGTGCCAGCACCGACGGACTAGCGGGAGGGGCTGAGCAGTTCTTC. This chain joins TRBV7-9 and TRBJ2-1, with TRBD2 identical over 15 bases. This CDR3 region has 15 residues. Unmatched junction bases numbered 7, after V lost 7 bases and J lost 9 bases. From germline, CDR1 is SEHNR and CDR2 FQNEAQ (reference sequence).

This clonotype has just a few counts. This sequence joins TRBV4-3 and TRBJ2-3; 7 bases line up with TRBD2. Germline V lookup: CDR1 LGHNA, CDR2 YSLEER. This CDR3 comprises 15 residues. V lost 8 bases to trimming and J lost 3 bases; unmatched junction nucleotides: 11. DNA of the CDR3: TGCGCCAGCTCCACCTCGGGACTAATTACAGATACGCAGTATTTT. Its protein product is CASSTSGLITDTQYF.

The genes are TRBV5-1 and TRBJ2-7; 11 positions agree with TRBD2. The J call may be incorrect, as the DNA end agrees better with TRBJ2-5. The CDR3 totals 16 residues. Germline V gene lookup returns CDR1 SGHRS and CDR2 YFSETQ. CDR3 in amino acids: CASSLVTSGIRETQYF. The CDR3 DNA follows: TGCGCCAGCAGCTTGGTGACTAGCGGGATAAGAGAGACCCAGTACTTC.

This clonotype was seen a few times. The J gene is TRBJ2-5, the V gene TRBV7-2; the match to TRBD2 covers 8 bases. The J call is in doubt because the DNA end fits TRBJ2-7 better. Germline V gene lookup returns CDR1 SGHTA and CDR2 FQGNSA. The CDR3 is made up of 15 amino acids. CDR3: CASSPPGLGNGEQYF. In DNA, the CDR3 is TGTGCCAGCAGCCCCCCGGGACTAGGGAACGGCGAGCAGTACTTC.

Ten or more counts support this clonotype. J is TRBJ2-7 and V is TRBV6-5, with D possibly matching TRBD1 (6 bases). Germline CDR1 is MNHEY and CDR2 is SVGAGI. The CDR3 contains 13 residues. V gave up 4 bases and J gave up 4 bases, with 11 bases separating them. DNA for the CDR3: TGTGCCAGCAGTTCAGGGGTTAAGTACGAGCAGTACTTC. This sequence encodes CASSSGVKYEQYF.

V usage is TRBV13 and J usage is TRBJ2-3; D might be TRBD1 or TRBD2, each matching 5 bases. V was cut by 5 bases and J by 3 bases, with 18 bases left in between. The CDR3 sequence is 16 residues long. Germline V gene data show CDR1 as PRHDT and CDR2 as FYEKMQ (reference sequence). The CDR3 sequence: CASSGGLRQKTDTQYF. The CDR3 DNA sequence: TGTGCCAGCAGCGGCGGGCTCCGACAGAAGACAGATACGCAGTATTTT.

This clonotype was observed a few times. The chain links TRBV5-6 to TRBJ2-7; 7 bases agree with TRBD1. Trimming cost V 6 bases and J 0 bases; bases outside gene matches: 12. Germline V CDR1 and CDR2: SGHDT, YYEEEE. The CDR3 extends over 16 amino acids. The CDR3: CASNLRGQRLSYEQYF. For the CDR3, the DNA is TGTGCCAGCAATCTAAGGGGGCAGCGTCTCTCCTACGAGCAGTACTTC.